A selection of T cell receptor beta chains follows, all from one sample in a study of cytomegalovirus exposure and HLA in healthy donors. TCRdb's copy holds only in-frame clones and misses some; the assay was immunoSEQ multiplex PCR. The table shows around 150,000 clones, with around 63% occurring only once. Sequences were obtained from PBMCs. Receptors originate from a human donor in good health. The conserved cysteine and the conserved F or W are not part of the CDR3 here.

J gene: TRBJ2-7; V gene: TRBV7-9; CDR3 protein: ASSSSTGYYEQY
J gene: TRBJ2-1; V gene: TRBV11-2; CDR3 protein: ASSLSGRGLEQF
J gene: TRBJ1-1; V gene: TRBV7-9; CDR3 protein: ATSRQGAATEAF
J gene: TRBJ2-1; V gene: TRBV27; CDR3 protein: ASSPGYHIGEQF
J gene: TRBJ2-3; V gene: TRBV19; CDR3 protein: ASSISWAGSTDTQY
J gene: TRBJ2-7; V gene: TRBV11-3; CDR3 protein: ASSPRQGGEQY
J gene: TRBJ1-2; V gene: TRBV27; CDR3 protein: ASSPHGGSYGYT
J gene: TRBJ2-7; V gene: TRBV7-8; CDR3 protein: ASSLLRASYEQY
J gene: TRBJ2-1; V gene: TRBV7-9; CDR3 protein: ASSLVVLAGVGGEQF
J gene: TRBJ2-2; V gene: TRBV4-3; CDR3 protein: ASSQESGGELF
J gene: TRBJ1-4; V gene: TRBV28; CDR3 protein: ASSPERGLSNEKLF
J gene: TRBJ2-5; V gene: TRBV11-3; CDR3 protein: ASSSRDQETQY
J gene: TRBJ2-1; V gene: TRBV5-6; CDR3 protein: ASSSPGQGALGDEQF
J gene: TRBJ2-6; V gene: TRBV28; CDR3 protein: ASRSLRVGANVLT
J gene: TRBJ2-7; V gene: TRBV9; CDR3 protein: ASSAATGYEQY
J gene: TRBJ2-2; V gene: TRBV27; CDR3 protein: ASSPHLRRGRNTGELF
J gene: TRBJ2-1; V gene: TRBV13; CDR3 protein: ASSLGRRGLNEQF
J gene: TRBJ2-1; V gene: TRBV5-6; CDR3 protein: ASSGGLAPYNEQF
J gene: TRBJ2-3; V gene: TRBV28; CDR3 protein: ASRMSGGDTQY
J gene: TRBJ1-2; V gene: TRBV28; CDR3 protein: ASRPGQMIYGYT
J gene: TRBJ2-2; V gene: TRBV6-1; CDR3 protein: ASSEIPTGTGELF
J gene: TRBJ1-1; V gene: TRBV4-1; CDR3 protein: ASSQSATIGNTEAF
J gene: TRBJ2-1; V gene: TRBV10-3; CDR3 protein: AIRGTGEYNEQF
J gene: TRBJ2-7; V gene: TRBV27; CDR3 protein: ASTKGQGGYEQY